Below, one T cell receptor (beta chain) is given with its context. As originally analysed: Reference gene primer amplification in the assay estimated nucleated cell counts. TCRdb's copy holds only in-frame clones and misses some; the assay was immunoSEQ multiplex PCR. From that table come the V and J calls and clone size; the DNA was used to work out D and trimming. The sample lists over 65,000 clones; around nine tenths were seen once. These data come from a study of blood T cell repertoires in COVID-19. Study at large: COVID-19 samples collected from the United States, Italy and Spain covered acute and convalescent phases. PBMCs, B-cell-depleted T cells, or T cells provided the cDNA or gDNA that made up the material.

The CDR3 consists of 15 residues. Trimming cost V 7 bases and J 6 bases, with 17 bases left between them. In germline, CDR1 is KGHDR, CDR2 SFDVKD. The source material was peripheral blood. The receptor was isolated from a woman aged 55-69 years with acute or convalescent COVID-19. The chain uses TRBV24-1 and TRBJ1-4; D gene ambiguous. The CDR3 sequence: CATRVQEVPYEKLFF. As DNA, the CDR3 is TGTGCCACCAGAGTGCAAGAGGTTCCCTATGAAAAACTGTTTTTT.